The entry below gives a single T cell receptor beta chain sequence along with its context. Its specificity is unknown. These data originate in a study of shared clonotypes between healthy human individuals. Study at large: In total, the donors were a couple of women and a few men aged 18 to 49. Study findings and constraints: Even with large depth, rarefaction showed that sorted-subset sequencing was incomplete.

Deletions cut 4 bases from V and 4 bases from J, with 8 bases between. This CDR3 spans 12 amino acids. Germline values: CDR1 SGHRS, CDR2 YFSETQ. Libraries were prepared by immunoSEQ multiplex PCR; TCRdb keeps only in-frame clonotypes and omits some of them. The sample lists over a million clones, about 75% occurring once. The donors were adults (healthy and HIV-negative) with no recent acute infections or vaccinations. This chain connects TRBV5-1 to TRBJ2-5; no clear D. This receptor was taken from a man between 18 and 35 years old in good health. The sample taken for sequencing was memory CD4+ T cells sorted from blood. Specified subset: CD45RA-negative fraction. This CDR3 is CASSLNTETQYF. The CDR3 DNA reads as TGCGCCAGCAGCCTAAACACAGAGACCCAGTACTTC.